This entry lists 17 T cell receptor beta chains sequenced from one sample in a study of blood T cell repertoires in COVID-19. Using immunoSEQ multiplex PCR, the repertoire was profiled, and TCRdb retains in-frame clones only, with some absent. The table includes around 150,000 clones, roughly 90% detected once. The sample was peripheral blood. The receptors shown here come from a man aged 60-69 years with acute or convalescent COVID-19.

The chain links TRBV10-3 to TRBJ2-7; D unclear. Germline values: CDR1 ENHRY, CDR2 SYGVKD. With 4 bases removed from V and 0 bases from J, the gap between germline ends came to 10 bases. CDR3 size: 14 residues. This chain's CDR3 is CAISVQSSSYEQYF. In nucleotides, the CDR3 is TGTGCCATCAGTGTACAGTCAAGCTCCTACGAGCAGTACTTC.

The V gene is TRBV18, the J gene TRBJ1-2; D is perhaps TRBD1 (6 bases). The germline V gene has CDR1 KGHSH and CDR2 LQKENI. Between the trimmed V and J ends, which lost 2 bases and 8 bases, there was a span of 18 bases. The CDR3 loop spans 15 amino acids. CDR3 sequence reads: CASSPSIKGDDGYTF. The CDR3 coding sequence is TGTGCCAGCTCACCATCTATAAAGGGGGATGACGGCTACACCTTC.

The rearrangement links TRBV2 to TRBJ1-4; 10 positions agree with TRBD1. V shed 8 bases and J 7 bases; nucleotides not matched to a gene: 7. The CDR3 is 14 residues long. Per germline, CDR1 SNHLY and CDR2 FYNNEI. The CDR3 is CASAKGTGVEKLFF. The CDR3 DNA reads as TGTGCCAGCGCCAAGGGGACAGGGGTTGAAAAACTGTTTTTT.

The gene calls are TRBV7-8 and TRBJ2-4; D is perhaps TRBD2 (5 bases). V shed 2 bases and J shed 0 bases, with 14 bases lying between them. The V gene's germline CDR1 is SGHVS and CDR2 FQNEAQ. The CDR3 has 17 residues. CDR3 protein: CASSLHSETLAKNIQYF. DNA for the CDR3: TGTGCCAGCAGCTTACATAGCGAAACCCTAGCCAAAAACATTCAGTACTTC.

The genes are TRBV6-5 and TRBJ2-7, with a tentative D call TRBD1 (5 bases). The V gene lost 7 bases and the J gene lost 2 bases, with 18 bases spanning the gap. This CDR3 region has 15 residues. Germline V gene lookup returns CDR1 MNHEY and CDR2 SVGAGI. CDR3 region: CASTPDTSTTYEQYF. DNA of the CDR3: TGTGCCAGCACCCCGGACACAAGCACGACCTACGAGCAGTACTTC.

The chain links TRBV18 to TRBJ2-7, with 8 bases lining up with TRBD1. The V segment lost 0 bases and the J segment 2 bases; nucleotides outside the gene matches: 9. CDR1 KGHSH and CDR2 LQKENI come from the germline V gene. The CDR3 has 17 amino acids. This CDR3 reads CASSPPPIRGPAYEQYF. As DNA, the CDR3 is TGTGCCAGCTCACCACCACCCATCAGGGGGCCAGCCTACGAGCAGTACTTC.

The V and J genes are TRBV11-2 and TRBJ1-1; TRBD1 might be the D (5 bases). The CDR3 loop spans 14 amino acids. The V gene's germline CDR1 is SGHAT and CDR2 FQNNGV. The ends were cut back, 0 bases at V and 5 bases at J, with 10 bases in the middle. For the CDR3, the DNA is TGTGCCAGCAGCTTAGACCGCAAGGGGACTGAAGCTTTCTTT. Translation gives CASSLDRKGTEAFF.

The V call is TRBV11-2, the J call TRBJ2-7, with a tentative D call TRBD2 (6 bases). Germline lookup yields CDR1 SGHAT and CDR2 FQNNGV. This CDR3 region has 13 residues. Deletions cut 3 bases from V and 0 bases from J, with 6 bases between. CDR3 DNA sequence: TGTGCCAGCAGCTTCGGGGGCTCCTACGAGCAGTACTTC. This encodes CASSFGGSYEQYF.

This CDR3 is CASPRPGQEAFF. The CDR3 DNA reads as TGTGCAAGTCCCAGACCGGGACAGGAAGCTTTCTTT. The chain has TRBV12-2 and TRBJ1-1; TRBD1, as called in the table, went unchecked against the DNA. TRBV12-2 is termed a pseudogene. This CDR3 comprises 12 residues.

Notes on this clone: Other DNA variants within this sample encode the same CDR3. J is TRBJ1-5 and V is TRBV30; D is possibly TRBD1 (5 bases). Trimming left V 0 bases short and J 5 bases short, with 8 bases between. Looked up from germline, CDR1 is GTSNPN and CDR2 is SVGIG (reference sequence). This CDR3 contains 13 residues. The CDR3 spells CAWSVRGDQPQHF. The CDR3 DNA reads TGTGCCTGGAGTGTACGGGGGGATCAGCCCCAGCATTTT.

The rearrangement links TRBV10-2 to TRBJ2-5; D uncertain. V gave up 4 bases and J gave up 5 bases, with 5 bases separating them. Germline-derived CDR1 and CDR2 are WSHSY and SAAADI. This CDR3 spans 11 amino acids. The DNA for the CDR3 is TGCGCCAGCAGTGTGCAGGAGACCCAGTACTTC. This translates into CASSVQETQYF.

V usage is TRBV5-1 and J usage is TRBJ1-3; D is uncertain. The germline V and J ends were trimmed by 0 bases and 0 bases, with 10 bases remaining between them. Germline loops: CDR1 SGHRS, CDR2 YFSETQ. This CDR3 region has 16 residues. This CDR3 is CASSLAVSHSGNTIYF. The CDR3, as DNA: TGCGCCAGCAGCTTGGCTGTTAGTCACTCTGGAAACACCATATATTTT.

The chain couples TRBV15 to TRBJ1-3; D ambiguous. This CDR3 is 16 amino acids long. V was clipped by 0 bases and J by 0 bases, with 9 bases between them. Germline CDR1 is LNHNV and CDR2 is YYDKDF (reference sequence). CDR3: CATSRDSHYSGNTIYF. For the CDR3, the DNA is TGTGCCACCAGCAGAGATTCACACTACTCTGGAAACACCATATATTTT.

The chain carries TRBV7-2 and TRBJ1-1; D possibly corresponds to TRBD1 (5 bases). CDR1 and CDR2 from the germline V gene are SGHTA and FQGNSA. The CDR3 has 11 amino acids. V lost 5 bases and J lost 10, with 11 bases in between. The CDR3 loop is CASSPQGGAFF. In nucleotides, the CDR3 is TGTGCCAGCAGCCCGCAGGGTGGAGCTTTCTTT. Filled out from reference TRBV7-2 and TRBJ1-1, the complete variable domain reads GAGVSQSPSNKVTEKGKDVELRCDPISGHTALYWYRQSLGQGLEFLIYFQGNSAPDKSGLPSDRFSAERTGGSVSTLTIQRTQQEDSAVYLCASSPQGGAFFGQGTRLTVV.

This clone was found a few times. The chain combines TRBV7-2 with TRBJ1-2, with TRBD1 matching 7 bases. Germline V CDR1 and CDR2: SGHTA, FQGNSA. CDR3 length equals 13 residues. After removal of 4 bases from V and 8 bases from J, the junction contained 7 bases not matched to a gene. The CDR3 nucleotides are TGTGCCAGCAGCTCGACAGGGTTTAAGGGCTACACCTTC. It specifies CASSSTGFKGYTF.

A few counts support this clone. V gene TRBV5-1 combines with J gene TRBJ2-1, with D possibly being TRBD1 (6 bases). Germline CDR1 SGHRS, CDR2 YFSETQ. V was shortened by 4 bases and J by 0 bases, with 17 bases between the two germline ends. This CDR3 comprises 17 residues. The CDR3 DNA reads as TGCGCCAGCAGCGTGGGGACATCCGCCCGCTCCTACAATGAGCAGTTCTTC. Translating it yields CASSVGTSARSYNEQFF.

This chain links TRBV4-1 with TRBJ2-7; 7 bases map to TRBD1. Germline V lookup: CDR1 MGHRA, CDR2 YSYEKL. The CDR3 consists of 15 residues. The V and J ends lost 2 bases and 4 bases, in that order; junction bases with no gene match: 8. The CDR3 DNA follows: TGCGCCAGCAGCCAATTGAGACAGGGCTCGTACGAGCAGTACTTC. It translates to CASSQLRQGSYEQYF.